The 31 T cell receptor beta chains below were found in one sample sequenced in a study of shared clonotypes between healthy human individuals. Some clones are missing from TCRdb's copy, which holds only in-frame ones; the method was immunoSEQ multiplex PCR. Of hundreds of thousands of clones in the sample, 60% to 75% are singletons; the top ten hold around 1.7%. Sequencing input: memory CD4+ T cells sorted from blood. Indicated subset: CD45RA-negative fraction. The receptors derive from a woman in her 30s in good health.

J is TRBJ1-3 and V is TRBV11-2; D is unresolved. Per germline, CDR1 SGHAT and CDR2 FQNNGV. The ends were cut back, 5 bases at V and 6 bases at J, with 17 bases in the middle. CDR3 size: 15 residues. DNA of the CDR3: TGTGCCAGCAGCGCCACAACTGGGCGTGTAAACACCATATATTTT. Its protein product is CASSATTGRVNTIYF.

Comment on this clone: Just one base apart from a much larger clone, this may be a read error. This chain uses TRBV11-2 with TRBJ2-3; unclear D gene. CDR3 length: 12 residues. The V gene's germline CDR1 is SGHAT and CDR2 FQNNGV. Trimming pared 5 bases from V and 2 bases from J, leaving 5 bases between. This CDR3 reads CASSPATDTQYF. CDR3 sequence (DNA): TGTGCCAGCAGCCCCGCCACAGATACGCAGTATTTT.

This chain uses TRBV5-1 with TRBJ2-7; 7 bases line up with TRBD2. The V and J ends lost 4 bases and 6 bases, in that order; junction bases with no gene match: 13. Looked up from germline, CDR1 is SGHRS and CDR2 is YFSETQ. There are 15 residues in the CDR3. The CDR3, as DNA: TGCGCCAGCAGCCGGGAGGCGGAAGAAGGGGCCGAGCAGTACTTC. Encoded protein: CASSREAEEGAEQYF.

This CDR3 reads CASSLFARGTGFYNEQFF. CDR3 DNA: TGTGCCAGCAGTCTTTTCGCCCGTGGGACAGGGTTTTACAATGAGCAGTTCTTC. The V gene is TRBV27, the J gene TRBJ2-1; 9 nucleotides line up with TRBD1. Germline CDR1 is MNHEY and CDR2 is SMNVEV (reference sequence). The CDR3 length is 18 residues. The J segment lost 4 bases and the V segment lost 5 bases, leaving 15 bases of the junction unmatched.

V gene TRBV7-9 combines with J gene TRBJ2-7; no firm D call. V lost 7 bases and J lost 3, with 7 bases in between. The CDR3 extends over 11 amino acids. The germline V gene has CDR1 SEHNR and CDR2 FQNEAQ (reference sequence). The DNA of the CDR3 is TGTGCCAGCAACGCCCACTACGAGCAGTACTTC. Translating it yields CASNAHYEQYF.

CDR3 protein: CASRRPGGAEKLFF. The CDR3 DNA reads as TGCGCCAGCAGACGCCCTGGGGGTGCTGAAAAACTGTTTTTT. V usage is TRBV4-1 and J usage is TRBJ1-4, with D perhaps TRBD1 (5 bases). Germline CDR1 reads MGHRA; CDR2 reads YSYEKL. The CDR3 has 14 amino acids. Trimming removed 6 bases from V and 7 bases from J, with 15 bases in between.

The V call is TRBV7-2, the J call TRBJ1-4, with D unclear. Germline loops: CDR1 SGHTA, CDR2 FQGNSA. V was trimmed by 5 bases and J by 12 bases, leaving 22 bases between them. This CDR3 has 15 amino acids. CDR3 amino acids: CASSANIGSGRQLFF. The CDR3 coding sequence is TGTGCCAGCAGCGCGAACATCGGATCTGGGCGTCAACTGTTTTTT.

There are a few counts of this clone. The chain uses TRBV28 and TRBJ2-7, with D unresolved. The germline V and J ends were trimmed by 3 bases and 5 bases, with 8 bases remaining between them. CDR1 is MDHEN and CDR2 is SYDVKM in the germline V gene. The CDR3 has 12 amino acids. The CDR3, as DNA: TGTGCCAGCAGTTTCCTAAGCAACGAGCAGTACTTC. Its protein is CASSFLSNEQYF.

The chain is built from TRBV4-1 and TRBJ2-7; TRBD2 matches at 9 bases. The V gene end was trimmed by 0 bases and the J gene end by 4 bases; junction bases not matched to a gene: 10. Germline assignment: CDR1 MGHRA and CDR2 YSYEKL. This CDR3 is 17 amino acids long. The CDR3 region is CASSQEWASGAVYEQYF. In DNA, the CDR3 is TGCGCCAGCAGCCAAGAATGGGCTAGCGGGGCTGTTTACGAGCAGTACTTC.

The chain carries TRBV9 and TRBJ1-3; 8 bases map to TRBD1. Trimming took 4 bases from V and 2 from J; bases not matched to a gene: 2. Germline CDR1 is SGDLS and CDR2 is YYNGEE. This CDR3 spans 14 amino acids. The CDR3, as DNA: TGTGCCAGCAGCTCGGGACAGGCTGGAAACACCATATATTTT. Translation: CASSSGQAGNTIYF. The full variable domain, in which reference TRBV9 and TRBJ1-3 provide the parts outside the CDR3, is DSGVTQTPKHLITATGQRVTLRCSPRSGDLSVYWYQQSLDQGLQFLIQYYNGEERAKGNILERFSAQQFPDLHSELNLSSLELGDSALYFCASSSGQAGNTIYFGEGSWLTVV.

The chain joins TRBV5-1 to TRBJ1-1; D may be TRBD1 (6 bases). Germline CDR1 SGHRS, CDR2 YFSETQ. The V end lost 2 bases, the J end lost 1 base, and 12 bases lay between the germline ends. The CDR3 loop spans 15 amino acids. The CDR3, as DNA: TGCGCCAGCAGCTTATTCGGACAGACGAACACTGAAGCTTTCTTT. As protein: CASSLFGQTNTEAFF.

V gene TRBV14 combines with J gene TRBJ2-3; no clear D gene. The V gene lost 0 bases and the J gene lost 6 bases, with 10 bases spanning the gap. The CDR3 consists of 14 residues. CDR1 and CDR2 from the germline V gene are SGHDN and FVKESK. The CDR3 is CASSQDHLVDTQYF. In DNA, the CDR3 is TGTGCCAGCAGCCAAGATCACCTAGTTGATACGCAGTATTTT.

In its sample, this clone was seen once. It may be a read error: a sequence one base away is much more abundant. The chain carries TRBV29-1 and TRBJ2-7, with TRBD2 matching 9 bases. The CDR3 loop spans 14 amino acids. The germline V gene encodes CDR1 SQVTM and CDR2 ANQGSEA. CDR3 sequence reads: CNVARTSDGYEQYF. CDR3 in DNA: TGCAACGTGGCGAGGACTAGCGATGGCTACGAGCAGTACTTC.

V gene TRBV28 combines with J gene TRBJ1-2, with TRBD1 matching 9 bases. Trimming cost V 5 bases and J 7 bases; bases outside gene matches: 8. The CDR3 has 14 residues. Germline CDR1 is MDHEN and CDR2 is SYDVKM. The CDR3 DNA sequence: TGTGCCAGCAGTGGGATATTACAGGGGGCTGGCTACACCTTC. Its translation is CASSGILQGAGYTF.

This chain uses TRBV6-1 with TRBJ1-1, with 10 bases that match TRBD1. CDR3 length equals 13 residues. Germline-derived CDR1 and CDR2 are MNHNS and SASEGT. Trimming removed 6 bases from V and 6 bases from J; junction bases left unmatched: 4. The CDR3 DNA reads TGTGCCAGCAGCTTCGGACAGGGGGCTGAAGCTTTCTTT. Translating gives CASSFGQGAEAFF.

The chain carries TRBV5-1 and TRBJ2-2; 9 nucleotides match TRBD1. CDR1 is SGHRS, CDR2 YFSETQ, per germline. Unmatched junction bases numbered 5, after V lost 3 bases and J lost 5 bases. This CDR3 has 15 amino acids. The CDR3 is CASSSWTGVTGELFF. DNA for the CDR3: TGCGCCAGCAGCTCTTGGACAGGGGTAACCGGGGAGCTGTTTTTT.

The chain joins TRBV7-7 to TRBJ2-5; D perhaps matches TRBD1 (6 bases). Looked up from germline, CDR1 is SSHAT and CDR2 is FNYEAQ (reference sequence). CDR3 length: 16 residues. Trimming removed 1 base from V and 1 base from J, with 13 bases in between. CDR3 sequence: CASSLVGFRGQETQYF. The CDR3 bases are TGTGCCAGCAGCTTAGTAGGGTTCAGGGGCCAAGAGACCCAGTACTTC.

This clone was found a few times. This chain uses TRBV6-1 with TRBJ2-7; perhaps TRBD2 as D (6 bases). Trimming removed 2 bases from V and 6 bases from J, with 17 bases in between. The CDR3 contains 15 residues. Per germline, CDR1 MNHNS and CDR2 SASEGT. The DNA for the CDR3 is TGTGCCAGCAGTGAAAGGGCACAGGAGGGGTCCGAGCAGTACTTC. Amino acids: CASSERAQEGSEQYF.

This clone was detected only a few times. The chain links TRBV21-1 to TRBJ2-1; TRBD2, the table's D call, was not compared with the DNA. TRBV21-1 is a known pseudogene. The CDR3 covers 16 residues. DNA of the CDR3: TGTGCCAGCAGCAAAGGGAGCAAACATCCTTACAATGAGCAGTTCTTC. Protein sequence: CASSKGSKHPYNEQFF.

The chain carries TRBV27 and TRBJ1-2, with 7 bases identical to TRBD1. V was pared by 5 bases and J by 4 bases, with 16 bases of the junction left unmatched. Germline V gene lookup returns CDR1 MNHEY and CDR2 SMNVEV (reference sequence). The CDR3 totals 17 residues. The CDR3 here is CASSPRESGGISYGYTF. The CDR3 DNA reads TGTGCCAGCAGTCCGAGAGAGTCAGGGGGAATTTCCTATGGCTACACCTTC.

Worth noting for this clone: One base away lies a much larger clone, so this may be a sequencing read error. This same CDR3 is encoded by further DNA sequences in the sample. V gene TRBV28 combines with J gene TRBJ2-3; 7 nucleotides line up with TRBD1. CDR1 and CDR2 from the germline V gene are MDHEN and SYDVKM. This CDR3 comprises 12 residues. V trimming: 6 bases; J trimming: 6 bases; junction bases outside the gene matches: 3. The CDR3 region has the DNA TGTGCCAGCAGCTCACAGGGGGATACGCAGTATTTT. Its protein product is CASSSQGDTQYF.

This chain connects TRBV7-9 to TRBJ2-7; D remains unclear. The CDR3 sequence is 12 residues long. Germline-derived CDR1 and CDR2 are SEHNR and FQNEAQ (reference sequence). Trimming took 7 bases from V and 7 from J, leaving 14 bases between them. Here the CDR3 reads CASTGVAIEQYF. As DNA, the CDR3 is TGTGCCAGCACAGGAGTTGCGATAGAGCAGTACTTC.

A word on this clone: Other DNA sequences in the sample encode the same CDR3. The chain combines TRBV5-1 with TRBJ2-1; D might be TRBD2 (5 bases). The CDR3 extends over 15 amino acids. V gave up 4 bases and J gave up 1 base, with 12 bases separating them. Germline values: CDR1 SGHRS, CDR2 YFSETQ. The CDR3 region is CASSLSSGSYNEQFF. CDR3 DNA: TGCGCCAGCAGCCTCTCGTCGGGATCCTACAATGAGCAGTTCTTC.

This clone was observed a few times. The V call is TRBV19, the J call TRBJ1-2; no clear D. V was shortened by 2 bases and J by 6 bases, with 16 bases between the two germline ends. This CDR3 is 15 amino acids long. From germline, CDR1 is LNHDA and CDR2 SQIVND (reference sequence). This CDR3 is CASSILGPPKDGYTF. The CDR3 nucleotides are TGTGCCAGTAGTATACTGGGCCCACCTAAGGATGGCTACACCTTC.

V usage is TRBV19 and J usage is TRBJ1-5; a weak D match, TRBD1 (6 bases). Germline values: CDR1 LNHDA, CDR2 SQIVND (reference sequence). This CDR3 has 17 amino acids. Trimming stripped 4 bases from V and 0 bases from J, with 16 bases between. CDR3 loop: CASSTLIGQYSNQPQHF. As DNA, the CDR3 is TGTGCCAGTAGTACGCTGATAGGACAGTATAGCAATCAGCCCCAGCATTTT. The variable domain in full, completed from reference TRBV19 and TRBJ1-5, reads DGGITQSPKYLFRKEGQNVTLSCEQNLNHDAMYWYRQDPGQGLRLIYYSQIVNDFQKGDIAEGYSVSREKKESFPLTVTSAQKNPTAFYLCASSTLIGQYSNQPQHFGDGTRLSIL.

This clone was counted between two and nine times. The chain has TRBV6-4 and TRBJ2-2; D not resolved. The CDR3 runs to 14 residues. The germline CDR1 and CDR2 sequences are MRHNA and SNTAGT. The V gene lost 4 bases and the J gene lost 1 base, with 7 bases spanning the gap. In nucleotides, the CDR3 is TGTGCCAGCAGTGTGGACGGGAACACCGGGGAGCTGTTTTTT. Residues: CASSVDGNTGELFF.

The chain employs TRBV27 and TRBJ2-3, with D possibly being TRBD1 or TRBD2 (5 bases each). The V gene lost 8 bases and the J gene lost 6 bases, with 18 bases spanning the gap. The CDR3 sequence is 14 residues long. Germline V CDR1 and CDR2: MNHEY, SMNVEV (reference sequence). CDR3 amino acids: CASRILGEGDTQYF. In DNA, the CDR3 is TGTGCCAGCCGTATACTTGGTGAGGGGGATACGCAGTATTTT.

The chain combines TRBV4-1 with TRBJ2-5; no clear D. V lost 3 bases to trimming and J lost 0 bases, with 11 bases between them. Germline-derived CDR1 and CDR2 are MGHRA and YSYEKL. The CDR3 covers 15 residues. Written as DNA, the CDR3 is TGCGCCAGCAGCCAGGGCGGAGCGAACCAAGAGACCCAGTACTTC. It codes for CASSQGGANQETQYF.

This chain links TRBV6-5 with TRBJ2-7; D possibly uses TRBD1 or TRBD2 (5 bases each). The CDR3 sequence is 11 residues long. Trimming took 6 bases from V and 5 from J, leaving 8 bases between them. Germline values: CDR1 MNHEY, CDR2 SVGAGI. CDR3 nucleotides: TGTGCCAGCAGGTGGGACGACGAGCAGTACTTC. Protein product: CASRWDDEQYF.

About this clone itself: Other DNA sequences within the sample encode an identical CDR3. CDR3: CAWSVRGNQPQHF. The CDR3 nucleotides are TGTGCCTGGAGTGTACGAGGAAATCAGCCCCAGCATTTT. The genes are TRBV30 and TRBJ1-5; unclear D gene. Germline lookup yields CDR1 GTSNPN and CDR2 SVGIG (reference sequence). The germline V and J ends were trimmed by 0 bases and 4 bases, with 7 bases remaining between them. CDR3 length equals 13 residues. Supplemented by reference TRBV30 and TRBJ1-5, the full variable domain reads SQTIHQWPATLVQPVGSPLSLECTVEGTSNPNLYWYRQAAGRGLQLLFYSVGIGQISSEVPQNLSASRPQDRQFILSSKKLLLSDSGFYLCAWSVRGNQPQHFGDGTRLSIL.

Written as DNA, the CDR3 is TGTGCCAGCAGTTACGAGGGGAGGACAGGGGTTGCTTTCTTT. Amino acids: CASSYEGRTGVAFF. V and J are TRBV6-6 and TRBJ1-1; 9 positions match TRBD1. Losses at the gene ends were 2 bases for V and 11 bases for J; bases not matched to a gene: 9. The CDR3 sequence is 14 residues long. Germline CDR1 reads MNHNY; CDR2 reads SVGAGI (reference sequence).